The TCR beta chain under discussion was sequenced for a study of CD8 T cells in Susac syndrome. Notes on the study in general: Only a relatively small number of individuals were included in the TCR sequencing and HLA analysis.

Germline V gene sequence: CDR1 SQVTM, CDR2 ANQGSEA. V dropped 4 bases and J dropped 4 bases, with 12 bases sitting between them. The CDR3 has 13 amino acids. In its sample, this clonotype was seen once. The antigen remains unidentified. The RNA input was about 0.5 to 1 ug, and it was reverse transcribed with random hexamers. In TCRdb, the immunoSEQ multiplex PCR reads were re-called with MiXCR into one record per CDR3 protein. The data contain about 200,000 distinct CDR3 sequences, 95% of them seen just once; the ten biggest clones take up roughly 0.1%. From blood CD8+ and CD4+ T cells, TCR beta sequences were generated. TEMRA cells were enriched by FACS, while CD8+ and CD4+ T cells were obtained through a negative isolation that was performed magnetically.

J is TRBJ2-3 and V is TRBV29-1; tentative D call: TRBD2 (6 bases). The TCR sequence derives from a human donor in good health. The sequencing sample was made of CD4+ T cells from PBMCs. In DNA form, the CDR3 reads TGCAGCGTTGGGGACTCGAGTGCAGATACGCAGTATTTT. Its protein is CSVGDSSADTQYF.